The next 25 T cell receptor beta chains were all read from a single sample in a study of identical twins. MiXCR, applied by TCRdb to the 5' RACE reads, yields one record per CDR3 protein. The sample lists about 690,000 distinct CDR3 sequences, approximately 21% occurring once. The sample also formed part of further work on T cells expressing NK-cell markers.

Sequencing was done on a sample of PBMCs. These receptors were taken from a young woman in good health.

This clonotype was recorded a few times. This chain uses TRBV10-3 with TRBJ2-7, with 10 bases aligning to TRBD2. The V segment lost 4 bases and the J segment 5 bases; nucleotides outside the gene matches: 8. The germline CDR1 and CDR2 sequences are ENHRY and SYGVKD. The CDR3 consists of 15 residues. The CDR3 bases are TGTGCCATCAGTGTCTCTAGCGGGAGTGTCAACGAGCAGTACTTC. Its translation is CAISVSSGSVNEQYF.

The chain carries TRBV6-5 and TRBJ1-4; the match to TRBD1 covers 7 bases. The CDR3 is 15 amino acids. J lost 8 bases, V lost 6 bases, and 12 bases had no gene match. CDR1 MNHEY and CDR2 SVGAGI come from the germline V gene. The CDR3 here is CASRDSDGQAEKLFF. In DNA, the CDR3 is TGTGCCAGCAGAGACTCTGACGGACAGGCCGAAAAACTGTTTTTT.

The CDR3 DNA follows: TGTGCCAGCAGCGCACGGGACAGGGGAGCCTATGGCTACACCTTC. It codes for CASSARDRGAYGYTF. This sequence joins TRBV11-1 and TRBJ1-2, with 10 bases fitting TRBD1. The germline gives CDR1 SGHAT, CDR2 FQDESV (reference sequence). The trim removed 5 bases at V and 4 bases at J, leaving 7 bases unmatched. This CDR3 is 15 amino acids long.

This chain uses TRBV11-2 with TRBJ2-1, with TRBD2 matching over 8 bases. Germline CDR1 SGHAT, CDR2 FQNNGV. Trimming cost V 4 bases and J 0 bases; bases outside gene matches: 11. The CDR3 runs to 18 residues. CDR3 region: CASSSRGTSFASYNEQFF. The CDR3 DNA reads TGTGCCAGCAGCTCTAGGGGGACTAGTTTCGCCTCCTACAATGAGCAGTTCTTC.

The chain couples TRBV10-3 to TRBJ2-5; a weak D match, TRBD2 (6 bases). V was cut by 1 base and J by 6 bases, with 18 bases left in between. This CDR3 is 16 amino acids long. From germline, CDR1 is ENHRY and CDR2 SYGVKD. In DNA form, the CDR3 reads TGTGCCATCAGTGAGTGGGGACTCTTGGGCCATAAGACCCAGTACTTC. Encoded protein: CAISEWGLLGHKTQYF.

This clonotype was recorded a few times. The chain links TRBV20-1 to TRBJ2-3; D gene unclear. This CDR3 is 16 amino acids long. The germline V and J ends were trimmed by 0 bases and 4 bases, with 17 bases remaining between them. Germline CDR1 is DFQATT and CDR2 is SNEGSKA (reference sequence). CDR3: CSARDYYRAAPDTQYF. CDR3 DNA: TGCAGTGCTAGAGATTATTACAGAGCCGCCCCAGATACGCAGTATTTT.

This clonotype showed up just a few times. This chain links TRBV6-1 with TRBJ2-6; D is perhaps TRBD2 (6 bases). The CDR3 totals 17 residues. Germline V CDR1 and CDR2: MNHNS, SASEGT. V was pared by 5 bases and J by 2 bases, with 16 bases between. The CDR3 reads CASSPFGGATGANVLTF. CDR3 bases: TGTGCCAGCAGTCCCTTCGGCGGGGCAACTGGGGCCAACGTCCTGACTTTC.

This clonotype has a count of ten or more. This chain joins TRBV20-1 and TRBJ2-1; 7 nucleotides align to TRBD2. The V and J ends lost 0 bases and 0 bases, in that order; junction bases with no gene match: 8. The CDR3 runs 17 residues. Germline CDR1 DFQATT, CDR2 SNEGSKA (reference sequence). Here the CDR3 reads CSARDWGAGRSYNEQFF. Written as DNA, the CDR3 is TGCAGTGCTAGAGATTGGGGAGCGGGACGCTCCTACAATGAGCAGTTCTTC.

As to this clonotype: As the CDR3 is not closed by the conserved phenylalanine or tryptophan, this likely results from a read error. The DNA is omitted, as the CDR3 cannot be located on it reliably, and the CDR3 follows TCRdb's listing. V is TRBV20-1 and J is TRBJ2-5; the DNA was not used to check the table's D call, TRBD1. Germline V gives CDR1 DFQATT, CDR2 SNEGSKA (reference sequence). The CDR3 sequence runs 15 residues, both termini included. This CDR3 reads CSASRRARRDPPPIV.

This clonotype has just a few counts. The genes are TRBV12-3 or TRBV12-4 and TRBJ2-7; possible D gene TRBD1, 7 bases. The CDR3 loop spans 16 amino acids. V was shortened by 8 bases and J by 2 bases, with 22 bases between the two germline ends. The CDR3 protein is CASAGGTLVETYEQYF. In DNA, the CDR3 is TGTGCCAGCGCAGGGGGGACCCTTGTCGAAACCTACGAGCAGTACTTC.

This chain joins TRBV7-9 and TRBJ1-2; 7 bases agree with TRBD1. The V gene's germline CDR1 is SEHNR and CDR2 FQNEAQ (reference sequence). The CDR3 covers 12 residues. The J segment lost 8 bases and the V segment lost 5 bases, leaving 5 bases of the junction unmatched. CDR3: CASSPQGRGYTF. CDR3 nucleotides: TGTGCCAGCAGCCCACAGGGGCGCGGCTACACCTTC.

The genes are TRBV3-1 and TRBJ2-1; TRBD1 matches at 7 bases. V lost 0 bases, J lost 7 bases, and 18 bases stayed unmatched. This CDR3 is 19 amino acids long. Germline CDR1 LGHDT, CDR2 YNNKEL (reference sequence). Here the CDR3 reads CASSQDRSRSGQAWNEQFF. DNA of the CDR3: TGTGCCAGCAGCCAAGATAGGAGCAGATCCGGACAGGCATGGAATGAGCAGTTCTTC.

The sample holds a few counts of this clonotype. This sequence joins TRBV10-3 and TRBJ2-7; 8 nucleotides match TRBD1. The CDR3 is 15 residues long. Germline CDR1 and CDR2: ENHRY and SYGVKD. The ends lost 6 bases at V and 2 bases at J; junction bases unmatched: 9. The CDR3 DNA follows: TGTGCCATCAGCGCCGACAGGGGCCAGACCTACGAGCAGTACTTC. Encoded protein: CAISADRGQTYEQYF.

The rearrangement joins TRBV12-3 or TRBV12-4 to TRBJ2-3; D gene ambiguous. The CDR3 contains 14 residues. Trimming left V 7 bases short and J 1 base short, with 12 bases between. As DNA, the CDR3 is TGTGCCAGCACCAAAAGGGCCGGCACAGATACGCAGTATTTT. Protein product: CASTKRAGTDTQYF.

This clonotype was counted only a few times. The chain carries TRBV2 and TRBJ1-1; no clear D gene. Trimming took 7 bases from V and 3 from J, leaving 6 bases between them. Germline CDR1 reads SNHLY; CDR2 reads FYNNEI. This CDR3 spans 11 amino acids. The CDR3 nucleotides are TGTGCCAGCATGGTCCACACTGAAGCTTTCTTT. It yields the protein CASMVHTEAFF.

This clonotype was seen only a few times. This chain links TRBV12-3 or TRBV12-4 with TRBJ2-5, with TRBD2 matching 12 bases. Unmatched junction bases numbered 7, after V lost 7 bases and J lost 4 bases. The CDR3 sequence is 15 residues long. The CDR3 here is CASTKGLAGGETQYF. In DNA form, the CDR3 reads TGTGCCAGCACCAAGGGACTAGCGGGTGGAGAGACCCAGTACTTC.

This clonotype occurred a few times. The rearrangement uses TRBV5-1 and TRBJ2-1; 8 nucleotides align to TRBD1. The V gene's germline CDR1 is SGHRS and CDR2 YFSETQ. Unmatched junction bases numbered 6, after V lost 0 bases and J lost 10 bases. The CDR3 extends over 14 amino acids. The CDR3 is CASSLDSGGGEQFF. As DNA, the CDR3 is TGCGCCAGCAGCTTGGACTCAGGGGGCGGGGAGCAGTTCTTC. Using reference TRBV5-1 and TRBJ2-1 for the parts outside the CDR3, the full variable domain is KAGVTQTPRYLIKTRGQQVTLSCSPISGHRSVSWYQQTPGQGLQFLFEYFSETQRNKGNFPGRFSGRQFSNSRSEMNVSTLELGDSALYLCASSLDSGGGEQFFGPGTRLTVL.

This clonotype came up a few times. The chain joins TRBV7-2 to TRBJ2-3, with D perhaps matching TRBD2 (6 bases). The CDR3 totals 12 residues. V was pared by 5 bases and J by 8 bases, with 11 bases between. Germline CDR1 is SGHTA and CDR2 is FQGNSA. CDR3 in amino acids: CASSVGRVTQYF. The CDR3 DNA follows: TGTGCCAGCAGCGTCGGGAGAGTTACGCAGTATTTT.

This clonotype appeared a few times. This chain links TRBV6-4 with TRBJ1-1; D possibly corresponds to TRBD1 (5 bases). V was cut by 6 bases and J by 0 bases, with 14 bases left in between. Germline V gene sequence: CDR1 MRHNA, CDR2 SNTAGT. CDR3 size: 15 residues. CDR3 amino acids: CASRAREPLNTEAFF. The DNA of the CDR3 is TGTGCCAGCAGGGCCAGGGAGCCTTTGAACACTGAAGCTTTCTTT.

The sample holds a few counts of this clonotype. V is TRBV20-1 and J is TRBJ1-6; D is unclear. The CDR3 has 15 amino acids. CDR1 and CDR2 from the germline V gene are DFQATT and SNEGSKA (reference sequence). Trimming stripped 1 base from V and 9 bases from J, with 16 bases between. In DNA, the CDR3 is TGCAGTGCTAGAGGTCGCGGAAAGGGTGGTTCACCCCTCCACTTT. Amino acids: CSARGRGKGGSPLHF.

This clonotype occurred a few times. The chain is built from TRBV13 and TRBJ2-3; D is ambiguous. The CDR3 has 12 residues. With 6 bases removed from V and 3 bases from J, the gap between germline ends came to 7 bases. Germline V gene lookup returns CDR1 PRHDT and CDR2 FYEKMQ (reference sequence). The CDR3 coding sequence is TGTGCCAGCAGTTCTATGACAGATACGCAGTATTTT. Its protein is CASSSMTDTQYF.

This clonotype was detected only a few times. This chain uses TRBV20-1 with TRBJ2-1, with 7 bases lining up with TRBD1. Germline V gene data show CDR1 as DFQATT and CDR2 as SNEGSKA (reference sequence). Losses at the gene ends were 4 bases for V and 3 bases for J; bases not matched to a gene: 6. The CDR3 runs to 14 residues. The CDR3 DNA reads as TGCAGTGCTAACCGGGACAGATACTACAATGAGCAGTTCTTC. Protein sequence: CSANRDRYYNEQFF.

This chain joins TRBV7-2 and TRBJ2-7; 8 nucleotides agree with TRBD1. With 4 bases clipped from V and 2 bases from J, the junction kept 7 bases outside the gene matches. The germline V gene has CDR1 SGHTA and CDR2 FQGNSA. The CDR3 is 15 amino acids. DNA of the CDR3: TGTGCCAGCAGCTCCCCCGACAGGGGACCCTACGAGCAGTACTTC. This translates into CASSSPDRGPYEQYF.

There are a few counts of this clonotype. The gene calls are TRBV5-1 and TRBJ1-6, with D unresolved. Germline V gene sequence: CDR1 SGHRS, CDR2 YFSETQ. V lost 1 base and J 8 bases, leaving 13 bases between the germline ends. The CDR3 extends over 15 amino acids. The CDR3 reads CASSLNTAVDSPLHF. For the CDR3, the DNA is TGCGCCAGCAGCTTGAACACAGCGGTGGATTCACCCCTCCACTTT.

V usage is TRBV6-5 and J usage is TRBJ2-7, with 10 bases aligning to TRBD2. The J segment lost 3 bases and the V segment lost 4 bases, leaving 15 bases of the junction unmatched. Germline V gene data show CDR1 as MNHEY and CDR2 as SVGAGI. This CDR3 is built from 18 residues. The CDR3 DNA is TGTGCCAGCAGTTTGCTCCCCCGAAAGCGGGGGGGCGGCTACGAGCAGTACTTC. As protein: CASSLLPRKRGGGYEQYF.